This TCR beta chain appears in the sequencing data of a study of blood T cell repertoires in COVID-19. Study summary: Whether acute or convalescent, the COVID-19 samples came from the United States, Italy and Spain. The analysed material was cDNA or gDNA that came from T cells, B-cell-depleted T cells, or PBMCs.

Trimming removed 4 bases from V and 1 base from J; junction bases left unmatched: 7. CDR3 length: 17 residues. CDR1 is SGDLS and CDR2 is YYNGEE in the germline V gene. Original processing notes: Amplification with reference gene primers provided the estimates of nucleated cell counts. Assay: immunoSEQ multiplex PCR; the TCRdb copy retains only in-frame clones and omits some. V and J calls and clone size are copied from that table; D and trimming were computed from the DNA. The sample lists 60,000 to 85,000 clones, around 90% occurring once. The sequencing sample was made of peripheral blood. The chain recombines TRBV9 with TRBJ2-3, with TRBD2 identical over 12 bases. The receptor's source is a woman of 80 years or more with active or convalescent COVID-19. CDR3 protein: CASSSAGTSGRTDTQYF. The CDR3 DNA reads TGTGCCAGCAGCTCGGCGGGGACTAGCGGGCGCACAGATACGCAGTATTTT.